This entry is about one TCR beta chain. It has no known antigen specificity. No clone much larger than this one lies a single base away; base qualities are absent. CDR1 and CDR2, looked up from the germline V gene, are SQVTM and ANQGSEA. From its cysteine to its phenylalanine, the CDR3 spans 14 amino acids. Only CDR3 DNA remains: 42 bases, in frame from the first base. V is clipped by 0 bases and J by 7 bases, and the sequence between their germline boundaries is 12 bases long. TCR cDNA was synthesized by 5'RACE template switching, which introduced a universal primer site and unique molecular identifiers. cDNA synthesis was primed from both the TCR alpha and TCR beta constant segments. Libraries were amplified in two PCR steps, with sample barcodes and sequencing adapters added in the second step. Libraries were sequenced on Illumina HiSeq 2500 (2x100 bp) or NovaSeq (2x150 bp). Per the authors' processing: Reads were demultiplexed and collapsed into UMI consensus sequences with MIGEC, and V(D)J alignment was performed with MiXCR. Vaccine-responding clonotypes were defined with edgeR using replicate PBMC samples, requiring FDR below 0.01 and a log2 fold change above 5 up to day 15. Each bulk clonotype received a CD4 or CD8 identity based on whether the sequenced CD4 or CD8 repertoire contained that clonotype at higher abundance. The public reads were run again by TCRdb, first through fastp at Q25 and then through MiXCR, and only productive beta chains were kept. Here each entry gathers all rows of one CDR3 protein and keeps the most common genes and DNA. In this record, the V and J calls reflect TCRdb's handling and not the investigators' own analysis. The table for this sample lists about 350,000 distinct CDR3 sequences; roughly 8% of them were counted only once. The ten largest clones take up roughly 15% of the sample.

This entry comes from a study of T cells after yellow fever vaccination (dated by TCRdb to 2018 to 2020). In the study overall: The SMART-Seq v4 Ultra Low Input RNA kit was used to prepare libraries from fractions with low cell numbers. Two healthy male donors, one aged 18 to 30 and one aged 30 to 40 years, made up the cohort. Blood was drawn at multiple timepoints before and after primary and secondary immunization, with bulk PBMC replicates and cell subsets isolated. To follow T-cell clones before and after both primary and booster YFV17D yellow fever vaccination, bulk TCR alpha and beta repertoires underwent longitudinal sequencing.

The sample's treatment or condition label, decoded: live attenuated yellow fever vaccine strain. At every blood-draw timepoint, two biological replicates of bulk PBMCs were collected. PBMCs were isolated from peripheral blood using a standard Ficoll-Paque protocol. TriZol was used to extract RNA from bulk PBMCs, CD4 and CD8 fractions, and dextramer-positive and dextramer-negative fractions. The full study reports these points: After the booster, most clones that had expanded after primary vaccination were detected again (approximately 96% of CD4 and more than 80% of CD8), suggesting broad maintenance of memory. Because the study included only a couple of donors, the extent to which the findings can be generalized is limited. The secondary T-cell response was weaker than the primary response but faster, peaking on day 5 instead of day 15. Computational filtering was needed because FACS-sorted repertoires could contain abundant contaminating clonotypes from the bulk population. A small share of clonotypes was detected in both CD4 and CD8 compartments, with the overlap likely arising from convergent recombination.

The sequencing used PBMCs, collected more than 40 days after the first yellow fever vaccination. The rearranged segments are TRBV29-1 and TRBJ2-2; no confident D gene assignment can be made. The sequence derives from a man aged 18 to 30 who received the YFV17D yellow fever vaccine. The CDR3 protein: CSVEDDPRSGELFF. In nucleotides, the sequence is TGCAGCGTTGAAGACGACCCCCGGAGCGGGGAGCTGTTTTTT.